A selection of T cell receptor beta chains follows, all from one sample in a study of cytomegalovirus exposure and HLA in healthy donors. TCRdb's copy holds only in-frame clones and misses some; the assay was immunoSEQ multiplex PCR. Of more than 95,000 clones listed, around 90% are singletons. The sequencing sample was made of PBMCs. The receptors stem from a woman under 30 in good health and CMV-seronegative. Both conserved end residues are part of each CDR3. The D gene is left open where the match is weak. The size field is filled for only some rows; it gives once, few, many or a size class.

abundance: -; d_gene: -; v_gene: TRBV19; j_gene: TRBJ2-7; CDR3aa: CASSWTASKDEQYF; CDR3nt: TGTGCCAGTAGTTGGACAGCCAGCAAGGACGAGCAGTACTTC
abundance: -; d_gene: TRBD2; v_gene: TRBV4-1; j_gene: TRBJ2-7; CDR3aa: CASSRQTSGRLYEQYF; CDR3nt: TGCGCCAGCAGCCGGCAAACTAGCGGGAGGTTATACGAGCAGTACTTC
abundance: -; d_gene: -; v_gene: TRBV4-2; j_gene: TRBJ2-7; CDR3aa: CASSQGSGLGSYEQYF; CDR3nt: TGTGCCAGCAGCCAAGGCTCCGGGTTGGGCTCCTACGAGCAGTACTTC
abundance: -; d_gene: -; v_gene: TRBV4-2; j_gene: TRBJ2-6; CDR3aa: CASSQGAGNGANVLTF; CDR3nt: TGTGCCAGCAGCCAAGGGGCCGGGAACGGGGCCAACGTCCTGACTTTC
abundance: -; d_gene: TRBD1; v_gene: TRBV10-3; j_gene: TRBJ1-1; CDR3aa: CAIRDGTGANTEAFF; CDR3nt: TGTGCCATCAGGGACGGAACAGGGGCGAACACTGAAGCTTTCTTT
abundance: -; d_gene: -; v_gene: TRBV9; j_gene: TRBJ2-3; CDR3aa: CASSPSDRGLRTDTQYF; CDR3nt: TGTGCCAGCAGCCCCTCCGATCGGGGGTTACGCACAGATACGCAGTATTTT
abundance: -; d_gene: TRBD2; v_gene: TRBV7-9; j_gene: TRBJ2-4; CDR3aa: CASSLGTSGLKNIQYF; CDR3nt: TGTGCCAGCAGCTTAGGGACTAGCGGCCTCAAAAACATTCAGTACTTC
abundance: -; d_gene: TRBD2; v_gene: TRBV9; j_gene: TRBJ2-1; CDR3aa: CASSPGLAGYEQFF; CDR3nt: TGTGCCAGCAGCCCCGGACTAGCGGGATATGAGCAGTTCTTC
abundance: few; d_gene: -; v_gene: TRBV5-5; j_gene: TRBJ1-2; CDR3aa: CASSRFGGPANYGYTF; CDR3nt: TGTGCCAGCAGCCGATTCGGGGGGCCGGCTAACTATGGCTACACCTTC
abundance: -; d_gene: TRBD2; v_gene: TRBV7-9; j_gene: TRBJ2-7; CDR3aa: CASSLARVAGGYEQYF; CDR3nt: TGTGCCAGCAGCTTAGCGAGGGTAGCGGGAGGTTACGAGCAGTACTTC
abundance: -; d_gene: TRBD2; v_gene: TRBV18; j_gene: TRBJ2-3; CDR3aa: CASSPGGSGPDTQYF; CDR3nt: TGTGCCAGCTCACCAGGCGGGAGTGGGCCAGATACGCAGTATTTT
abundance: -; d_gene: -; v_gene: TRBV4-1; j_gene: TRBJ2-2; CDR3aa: CASSQGRRITGELFF; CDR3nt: TGCGCCAGCAGCCAAGGGCGGCGGATCACCGGGGAGCTGTTTTTT
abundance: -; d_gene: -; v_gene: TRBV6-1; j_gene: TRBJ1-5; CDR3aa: CASSDLGHLNQPQHF; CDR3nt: TGTGCCAGCAGTGATCTCGGACATCTCAATCAGCCCCAGCATTTT
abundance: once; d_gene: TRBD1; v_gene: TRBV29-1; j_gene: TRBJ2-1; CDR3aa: CSVTMTRQGFYNEQFF; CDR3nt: TGCAGCGTGACCATGACGCGACAGGGGTTCTACAATGAGCAGTTCTTC
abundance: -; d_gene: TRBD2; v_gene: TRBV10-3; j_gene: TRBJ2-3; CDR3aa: CAVKGLAGTDTQYF; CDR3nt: TGTGCCGTAAAGGGACTAGCGGGAACAGATACGCAGTATTTT
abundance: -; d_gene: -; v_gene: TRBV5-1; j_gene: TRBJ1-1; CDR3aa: CASSLGRAYRQAFF; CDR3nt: TGCGCCAGCAGCTTAGGTCGGGCCTACAGGCAAGCTTTCTTT
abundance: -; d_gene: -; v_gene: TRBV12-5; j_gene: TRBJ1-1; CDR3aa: CASGLPFVGGTEAFF; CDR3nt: TGTGCTAGTGGTTTGCCCTTCGTCGGCGGGACTGAAGCTTTCTTT
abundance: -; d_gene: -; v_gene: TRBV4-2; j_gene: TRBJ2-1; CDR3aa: CASSQGASEQFF; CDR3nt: TGTGCCAGCAGCCAAGGCGCCTCGGAGCAGTTCTTC
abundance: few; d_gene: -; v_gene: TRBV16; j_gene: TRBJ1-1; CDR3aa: CASSQSPGSTEAFF; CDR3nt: TGTGCCAGCAGCCAATCGCCGGGTAGCACTGAAGCTTTCTTT
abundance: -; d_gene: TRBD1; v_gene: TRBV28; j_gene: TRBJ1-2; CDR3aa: CASTLGDRVSGYTF; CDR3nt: TGTGCCAGCACCCTGGGGGACAGGGTTTCTGGCTACACCTTC
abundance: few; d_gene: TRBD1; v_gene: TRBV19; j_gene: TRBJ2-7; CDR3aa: CASSGTGTAYEQYF; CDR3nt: TGTGCCAGTAGTGGAACCGGGACAGCCTACGAGCAGTACTTC
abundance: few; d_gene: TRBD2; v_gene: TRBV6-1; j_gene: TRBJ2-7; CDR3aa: CASSEGTSGSYEQYF; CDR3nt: TGTGCCAGCAGTGAAGGGACTAGCGGGAGTTACGAGCAGTACTTC
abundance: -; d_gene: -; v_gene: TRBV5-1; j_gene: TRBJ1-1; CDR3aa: CASSPGGTGNTEAFF; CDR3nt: TGCGCCAGCAGCCCCGGAGGGACGGGCAACACTGAAGCTTTCTTT
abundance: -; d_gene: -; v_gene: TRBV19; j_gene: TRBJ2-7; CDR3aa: CASSAQDSSYEQYF; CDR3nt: TGTGCCAGTAGTGCCCAGGATAGCTCCTACGAGCAGTACTTC
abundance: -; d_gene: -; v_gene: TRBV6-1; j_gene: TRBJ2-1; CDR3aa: CASSEAWGGEQFF; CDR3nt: TGTGCCAGCAGTGAGGCCTGGGGCGGTGAGCAGTTCTTC
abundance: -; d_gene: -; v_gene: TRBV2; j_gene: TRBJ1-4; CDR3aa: CASTLRGGINEKLFF; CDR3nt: TGTGCCAGCACCTTAAGGGGGGGCATTAATGAAAAACTGTTTTTT
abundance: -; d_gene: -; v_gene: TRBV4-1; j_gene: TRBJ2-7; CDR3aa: CASSPRESYEQYF; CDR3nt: TGCGCCAGCAGCCCCCGGGAGTCCTACGAGCAGTACTTC
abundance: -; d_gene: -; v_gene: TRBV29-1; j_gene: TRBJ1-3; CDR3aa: CSVVGGGTNTIYF; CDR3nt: TGCAGCGTTGTGGGAGGGGGGACAAACACCATATATTTT
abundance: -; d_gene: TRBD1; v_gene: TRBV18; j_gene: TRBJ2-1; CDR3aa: CASSPTRTGGNFIYNEQFF; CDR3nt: TGTGCCAGCTCACCCACTCGGACAGGGGGCAATTTCATCTACAATGAGCAGTTCTTC
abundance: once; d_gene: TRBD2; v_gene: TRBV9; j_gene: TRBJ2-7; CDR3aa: CASSSPAGGGEQYF; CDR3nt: TGTGCCAGCAGCTCCCCGGCGGGAGGGGGGGAGCAGTACTTC
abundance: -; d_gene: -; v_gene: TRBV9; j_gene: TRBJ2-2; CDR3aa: CASSVYSSNTGELFF; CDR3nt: TGTGCCAGCAGCGTTTATAGTAGTAACACCGGGGAGCTGTTTTTT
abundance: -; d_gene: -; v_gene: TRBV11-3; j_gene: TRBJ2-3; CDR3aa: CASSLESRDDTQYF; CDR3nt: TGTGCCAGCAGCTTAGAGTCGCGGGATGATACGCAGTATTTT
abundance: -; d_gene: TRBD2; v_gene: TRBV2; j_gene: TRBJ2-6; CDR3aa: CASSEAAGGVGANVLTF; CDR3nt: TGTGCCAGCAGTGAGGCAGCGGGAGGGGTTGGGGCCAACGTCCTGACTTTC
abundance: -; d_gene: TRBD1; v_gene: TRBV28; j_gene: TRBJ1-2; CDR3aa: CASSSDRGSNYGYTF; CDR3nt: TGTGCCAGCAGCTCGGACAGGGGTTCAAACTATGGCTACACCTTC
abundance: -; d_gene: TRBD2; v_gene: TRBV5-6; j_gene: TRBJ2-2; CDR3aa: CASSLLGTSGRYTGELFF; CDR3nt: TGTGCCAGCAGCTTGTTAGGGACTAGCGGGAGATACACCGGGGAGCTGTTTTTT
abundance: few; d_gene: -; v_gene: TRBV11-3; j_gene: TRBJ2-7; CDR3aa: CASSSAYEQYF; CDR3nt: TGTGCCAGCAGCTCCGCCTACGAGCAGTACTTC
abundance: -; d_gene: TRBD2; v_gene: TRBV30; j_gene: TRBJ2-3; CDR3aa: CAWSLAGVGTDTQYF; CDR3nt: TGTGCCTGGAGTCTAGCGGGAGTAGGCACAGATACGCAGTATTTT
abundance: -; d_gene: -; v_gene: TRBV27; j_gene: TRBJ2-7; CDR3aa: CASSLSGQAISYEQYF; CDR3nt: TGTGCCAGCAGTTTATCGGGCCAGGCTATTTCCTACGAGCAGTACTTC